Each of the 25 T cell receptor beta chains below was sequenced from the same sample in a study of T cell responses to AZD1222 COVID-19 vaccine. This table comes from immunoSEQ multiplex PCR, and its TCRdb copy is limited to in-frame clones, with some not included. The repertoire holds 150,000 to 200,000 clones, with 80% to 95% as singletons. The sequencing here drew on peripheral blood, taken 28 days after the second AZD1222 dose. The receptors come from an adult who received the AZD1222 COVID-19 vaccine.

The chain employs TRBV19 and TRBJ1-6; 7 bases map to TRBD1. This CDR3 region has 14 residues. CDR1 LNHDA and CDR2 SQIVND come from the germline V gene (reference sequence). The ends lost 5 bases at V and 10 bases at J; junction bases unmatched: 8. The CDR3: CASSFGAQGSPLHF. In DNA form, the CDR3 reads TGTGCCAGTAGTTTCGGGGCACAGGGGTCACCCCTCCACTTT. Complete variable domain (other parts from reference TRBV19 and TRBJ1-6): DGGITQSPKYLFRKEGQNVTLSCEQNLNHDAMYWYRQDPGQGLRLIYYSQIVNDFQKGDIAEGYSVSREKKESFPLTVTSAQKNPTAFYLCASSFGAQGSPLHFGNGTRLTVT.

The chain combines TRBV5-5 with TRBJ2-5, with 10 bases lining up with TRBD2. CDR3 length: 16 residues. Looked up from germline, CDR1 is SGHKS and CDR2 is YYEKEE (reference sequence). Trimming removed 2 bases from V and 1 base from J; junction bases left unmatched: 5. The CDR3 loop is CASSFGTSALQETQYF. The CDR3 DNA follows: TGTGCCAGCAGCTTCGGGACTAGCGCCCTCCAAGAGACCCAGTACTTC.

The chain has TRBV5-1 and TRBJ2-1; D remains unclear. The V gene lost 0 bases and the J gene lost 2 bases, with 12 bases spanning the gap. CDR1 and CDR2 from the germline V gene are SGHRS and YFSETQ. This CDR3 comprises 16 residues. The CDR3 region is CASSLEWPHPYNEQFF. CDR3 coding DNA: TGCGCCAGCAGCTTGGAGTGGCCCCATCCCTACAATGAGCAGTTCTTC.

The gene calls are TRBV3-1 (or the pseudogene TRBV3-2) and TRBJ1-2; TRBD1 matches 7 bases. The CDR3 is made up of 15 amino acids. V was clipped by 4 bases and J by 3 bases; unmatched bases: 8. The germline V gene encodes CDR1 LGHDT and CDR2 YNNKEL (reference sequence). CDR3 sequence (DNA): TGTGCCAGCAGCCCTGAGACAGGGAGCTACTATGGCTACACCTTC. It encodes CASSPETGSYYGYTF.

The chain combines TRBV27 with TRBJ2-6; 7 nucleotides agree with TRBD2. Per the germline V gene, CDR1 is MNHEY and CDR2 is SMNVEV (reference sequence). The CDR3 runs 15 residues. The trim removed 2 bases at V and 3 bases at J, leaving 1 base unmatched. CDR3 sequence (DNA): TGTGCCAGCAGTTTAAGGGAGGGTGGGGCCAACGTCCTGACTTTC. This encodes CASSLREGGANVLTF.

V gene TRBV9 combines with J gene TRBJ1-1; no firm D call. Per the germline V gene, CDR1 is SGDLS and CDR2 is YYNGEE. The CDR3 length is 15 residues. V gave up 4 bases and J gave up 0 bases, with 13 bases separating them. CDR3 nucleotides: TGTGCCAGCAGCCCCCGGGCCCAGGTGAACACTGAAGCTTTCTTT. Protein: CASSPRAQVNTEAFF.

The chain is built from TRBV12-3 or TRBV12-4 and TRBJ2-5; D tentatively fits TRBD1 or TRBD2 (5 bases each). The CDR3 sequence is 13 residues long. V lost 3 bases and J 1 base, leaving 6 bases between the germline ends. The CDR3 here is CASSFGTQETQYF. The CDR3 DNA sequence: TGTGCCAGCAGTTTCGGGACCCAAGAGACCCAGTACTTC.

This chain links TRBV21-1 with TRBJ1-5; the table's D gene call, TRBD1, was not cross checked with the DNA. TRBV21-1 is described as a pseudogene. The CDR3 covers 22 residues. Written as DNA, the CDR3 is TGTGCCAGCAGCGCCTACCCTCGACTCCCGGGACAGGGGGCGGTATGCAATCAGCCCCAGCATTTT. It yields the protein CASSAYPRLPGQGAVCNQPQHF.

The chain recombines TRBV7-2 with TRBJ2-1, with a possible D match to TRBD1 (5 bases). V dropped 2 bases and J dropped 5 bases, with 7 bases sitting between them. From germline, CDR1 is SGHTA and CDR2 FQGNSA. The CDR3 is made up of 13 amino acids. The CDR3 sequence: CASSLFRDNEQFF. In DNA form, the CDR3 reads TGTGCCAGCAGCTTATTCAGGGACAATGAGCAGTTCTTC.

J is TRBJ1-2 and V is TRBV5-1; possibly TRBD1 for D (5 bases). V shed 1 base and J shed 7 bases, with 14 bases lying between them. Germline CDR1 is SGHRS and CDR2 is YFSETQ. The CDR3 contains 14 residues. CDR3 coding DNA: TGCGCCAGCAGCTTGATCACAGGCGGTTCTGGCTACACCTTC. It yields the protein CASSLITGGSGYTF. Combining the CDR3 with reference TRBV5-1 and TRBJ1-2 gives the whole variable domain KAGVTQTPRYLIKTRGQQVTLSCSPISGHRSVSWYQQTPGQGLQFLFEYFSETQRNKGNFPGRFSGRQFSNSRSEMNVSTLELGDSALYLCASSLITGGSGYTFGSGTRLTVV.

V usage is TRBV6-5 and J usage is TRBJ1-2; D is perhaps TRBD1 (5 bases). Trimming shortened V by 0 bases and J by 5 bases, and 16 bases separated the two germline ends. The CDR3 totals 16 residues. Germline CDR1 MNHEY, CDR2 SVGAGI. CDR3 DNA: TGTGCCAGCAGTTACTCGACTGCCCCTTGGGGGTATGGCTACACCTTC. Its protein product is CASSYSTAPWGYGYTF.

The rearrangement uses TRBV6-5 and TRBJ1-3; D not resolved. V was trimmed by 0 bases and J by 2 bases, leaving 8 bases between them. The CDR3 totals 15 residues. In germline, CDR1 is MNHEY, CDR2 SVGAGI. This CDR3 is CASSYSKQTGNTIYF. In nucleotides, the CDR3 is TGTGCCAGCAGTTACTCGAAACAGACTGGAAACACCATATATTTT.

Worth noting for this clone: Other DNA sequences of this sample code for an identical CDR3. The chain links TRBV19 to TRBJ1-5; weak D call: TRBD1 (5 bases). The CDR3 loop spans 13 amino acids. CDR1 is LNHDA, CDR2 SQIVND, per germline (reference sequence). V was pared by 5 bases and J by 7 bases, with 12 bases between. This CDR3 reads CASSFGTGQPQHF. In DNA form, the CDR3 reads TGTGCCAGTAGTTTCGGGACGGGCCAGCCCCAGCATTTT.

This rearrangement joins TRBV6-5 to TRBJ2-2; no firm D call. The germline V gene has CDR1 MNHEY and CDR2 SVGAGI. The germline V and J ends were trimmed by 6 bases and 0 bases, with 2 bases remaining between them. This CDR3 comprises 12 residues. DNA of the CDR3: TGTGCCAGCAGGCCGAACACCGGGGAGCTGTTTTTT. This translates into CASRPNTGELFF.

CDR3 loop: CASKGVRFSGNTIYF. CDR3 coding DNA: TGTGCCAGCAAAGGGGTTCGGTTCTCTGGAAACACCATATATTTT. The V call is TRBV2, the J call TRBJ1-3; D might be TRBD1 (5 bases). Germline values: CDR1 SNHLY, CDR2 FYNNEI. CDR3 length equals 15 residues. Trimming shortened V by 7 bases and J by 0 bases, and 13 bases separated the two germline ends. Complete variable domain (other parts from reference TRBV2 and TRBJ1-3): EPEVTQTPSHQVTQMGQEVILRCVPISNHLYFYWYRQILGQKVEFLVSFYNNEISEKSEIFDDQFSVERPDGSNFTLKIRSTKLEDSAMYFCASKGVRFSGNTIYFGEGSWLTVV.

The rearrangement links TRBV7-9 to TRBJ2-2; D may be TRBD1 (5 bases). There are 15 residues in the CDR3. Germline V gene data show CDR1 as SEHNR and CDR2 as FQNEAQ (reference sequence). Deletions cut 5 bases from V and 4 bases from J, with 14 bases between. CDR3 residues: CASSPRTIGTGELFF. CDR3 nucleotide sequence: TGTGCCAGCAGCCCGCGGACAATCGGCACCGGGGAGCTGTTTTTT. Full variable domain (outside the CDR3, taken from reference TRBV7-9 and TRBJ2-2): DTGVSQNPRHKITKRGQNVTFRCDPISEHNRLYWYRQTLGQGPEFLTYFQNEAQLEKSRLLSDRFSAERPKGSFSTLEIQRTEQGDSAMYLCASSPRTIGTGELFFGEGSRLTVL.

Points on this clone: The junction and the germline gene differ at one end; a read error may be behind it. The V gene is TRBV4-2, the J gene TRBJ1-5; D unclear. The CDR3 contains 15 residues. CDR1 and CDR2 from the germline V gene are LGHNA and YNFKEQ. The CDR3 DNA follows: TGTGCCAGCAGCGAAGAGCTCCGGACCAATCAGCCCCAGCATTTT. Translated, it gives CASSEELRTNQPQHF.

The rearrangement links TRBV7-9 to TRBJ2-5; the match to TRBD1 covers 9 bases. Germline CDR1 reads SEHNR; CDR2 reads FQNEAQ (reference sequence). V shed 3 bases, J shed 9 bases, and the junction held 11 bases outside the gene matches. The CDR3 loop spans 15 amino acids. CDR3 sequence reads: CASSLGQGGPRAQYF. CDR3 coding DNA: TGTGCCAGCAGCTTGGGACAGGGTGGGCCCAGGGCCCAGTACTTC.

This clone was detected once. The V call is TRBV7-2, the J call TRBJ1-4, with D unresolved. Germline values: CDR1 SGHTA, CDR2 FQGNSA. The CDR3 extends over 14 amino acids. V lost 3 bases and J lost 8, with 13 bases in between. DNA of the CDR3: TGTGCCAGCAGCTTTGGAGGGTTGGGGGAAAAACTGTTTTTT. This encodes CASSFGGLGEKLFF.

The chain combines TRBV18 with TRBJ1-1; a possible D gene is TRBD1 (6 bases). V lost 3 bases and J lost 0, with 8 bases in between. CDR1 is KGHSH, CDR2 LQKENI, per germline. This CDR3 comprises 14 residues. The CDR3 here is CASSPDRLNTEAFF. In nucleotides, the CDR3 is TGTGCCAGCTCACCGGACAGACTGAACACTGAAGCTTTCTTT.

The gene calls are TRBV9 and TRBJ1-3; D remains unclear. V shed 0 bases and J shed 0 bases, with 7 bases lying between them. Per germline, CDR1 SGDLS and CDR2 YYNGEE. This CDR3 has 15 residues. This chain's CDR3 is CASSVGGFSGNTIYF. Here the CDR3 DNA reads TGTGCCAGCAGCGTAGGAGGGTTCTCTGGAAACACCATATATTTT.

The V and J genes are TRBV9 and TRBJ1-4, with D possibly matching TRBD1 (5 bases). The CDR3 runs to 16 residues. The V end lost 0 bases, the J end lost 4 bases, and 13 bases lay between the germline ends. The germline CDR1 and CDR2 sequences are SGDLS and YYNGEE. The CDR3 loop reads CASSVGTGASNEKLFF. CDR3 bases: TGTGCCAGCAGCGTAGGAACTGGGGCAAGTAATGAAAAACTGTTTTTT.

The J gene is TRBJ2-5, the V gene TRBV5-4; possibly TRBD1 or TRBD2 for D (6 bases each). The CDR3 is made up of 14 amino acids. Germline CDR1 is SGHNT and CDR2 is YYREEE (reference sequence). Trimming cost V 4 bases and J 5 bases, with 15 bases left between them. CDR3 nucleotide sequence: TGTGCCAGCAGCCCCCTGACCGGGGGCGAGACCCAGTACTTC. It encodes CASSPLTGGETQYF.

The rearrangement links TRBV27 to TRBJ1-5, with D possibly being TRBD1 (6 bases). V was pared by 8 bases and J by 3 bases, with 11 bases between. Germline V gene data show CDR1 as MNHEY and CDR2 as SMNVEV (reference sequence). The CDR3 runs 13 residues. Here the CDR3 reads CASSQGHNQPQHF. The CDR3 DNA reads as TGTGCCAGCTCGCAGGGACACAATCAGCCCCAGCATTTT.

The chain carries TRBV6-5 and TRBJ2-7, with 14 bases identical to TRBD2. The ends lost 6 bases at V and 2 bases at J; junction bases unmatched: 3. Germline V gives CDR1 MNHEY, CDR2 SVGAGI. The CDR3 is made up of 15 amino acids. The CDR3 bases are TGTGCCAGCAGGGGGACTAGCGGGAGTACCTACGAGCAGTACTTC. Protein sequence: CASRGTSGSTYEQYF.